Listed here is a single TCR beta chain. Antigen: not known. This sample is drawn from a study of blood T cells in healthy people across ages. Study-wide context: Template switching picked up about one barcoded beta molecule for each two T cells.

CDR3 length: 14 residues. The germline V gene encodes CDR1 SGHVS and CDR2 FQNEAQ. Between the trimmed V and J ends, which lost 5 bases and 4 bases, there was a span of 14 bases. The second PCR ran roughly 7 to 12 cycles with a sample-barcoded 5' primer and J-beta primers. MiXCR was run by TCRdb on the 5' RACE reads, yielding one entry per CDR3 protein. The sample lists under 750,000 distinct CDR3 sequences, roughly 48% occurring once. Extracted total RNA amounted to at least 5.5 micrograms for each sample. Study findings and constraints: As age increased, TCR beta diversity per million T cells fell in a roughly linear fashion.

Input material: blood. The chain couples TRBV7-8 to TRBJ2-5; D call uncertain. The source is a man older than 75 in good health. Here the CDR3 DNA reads TGTGCCAGCAGCCCCGACGGTGCCCGAGAGACCCAGTACTTC. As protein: CASSPDGARETQYF.